The T cell receptor (beta chain) described here comes from a study of control samples from healthy donors and cancer patients. Only in-frame clones appear in the TCRdb table, and some are missing; sequencing was by immunoSEQ multiplex PCR. Among about 120,000 clones, about 88% were seen once, and the ten largest hold roughly 2.5%. After removal of 6 bases from V and 3 bases from J, the junction contained 9 bases not matched to a gene. The CDR3 length is 15 residues. Germline V gives CDR1 MNHEY, CDR2 SVGEGT. The genes are TRBV6-2 or TRBV6-3 and TRBJ2-7, with 9 bases aligning to TRBD1. The clonotype originates from a woman aged 70-85 years in good health. Sequencing used blood. The CDR3 loop reads CASSPRDRDDYEQYF. The DNA of the CDR3 is TGTGCCAGCAGCCCTAGGGACAGGGACGACTACGAGCAGTACTTC.